A selection of T cell receptor beta chains follows, all from one sample in a study of OX40 agonist ivuxolimab in advanced cancers. Profiling relied on immunoSEQ multiplex PCR, and the TCRdb table lists in-frame clones only, not all of them. This sample has 65,000 to 80,000 clones; 85% to 95% occur once, and the top ten carry 0.55% to 0.8%. The starting material was CD4+ or CD8+ T cells sorted from blood, obtained in a trial of the OX40 agonist ivuxolimab. These receptors came from an adult with an advanced solid tumor such as melanoma, head and neck, liver or kidney cancer. CDR3s include the opening cysteine and the closing phenylalanine or tryptophan. The order of the fields is V gene, clone size, J gene, CDR3 length, D gene, CDR3 protein, CDR3 DNA. The D gene is left open where the match is weak. The size of a clone is reported for some rows only, either as once, few or many, or as a class for expanded clones.

>TRBV18|-|TRBJ2-7|15|TRBD2
CASSPRTSSAYEQYF
TGTGCCAGCTCACCAAGGACTAGCAGTGCCTACGAGCAGTACTTC
>TRBV28|-|TRBJ2-3|14|TRBD1
CASRGQVSTDTQYF
TGTGCCAGCAGGGGACAGGTTAGCACAGATACGCAGTATTTT
>TRBV19|once|TRBJ1-4|13|TRBD1
CASSIRGREKLFF
TGTGCCAGTAGTATCAGGGGGCGTGAAAAACTGTTTTTT
>TRBV5-1|-|TRBJ2-5|15|-
CASSNTGTSQETQYF
TGCGCCAGCAGCAACACCGGGACGTCCCAAGAGACCCAGTACTTC
>TRBV7-2|-|TRBJ1-3|13|-
CASSLALINTIYF
TGTGCCAGCAGCTTAGCCTTAATAAACACCATATATTTT
>TRBV2|once|TRBJ1-5|16|-
CASSEVGTSNNQPQHF
TGTGCCAGCAGTGAAGTGGGGACATCTAATAATCAGCCCCAGCATTTT
>TRBV7-2|few|TRBJ1-5|15|-
CASSPGGFLNQPQHF
TGTGCCAGCAGCCCCGGGGGGTTTTTGAATCAGCCCCAGCATTTT
>TRBV20-1|-|TRBJ1-1|10|-
CSARSTEAFF
TGCAGTGCTCGAAGTACTGAAGCTTTCTTT
>TRBV11-2|-|TRBJ2-5|14|-
CASSLDLGRETQYF
TGTGCCAGCAGCTTAGATCTAGGGAGGGAGACCCAGTACTTC
>TRBV5-1|-|TRBJ1-1|14|-
CASSLGQVGTEAFF
TGCGCCAGCAGCTTGGGGCAGGTCGGCACTGAAGCTTTCTTT
>TRBV30|-|TRBJ1-1|11|-
CAWTQRTEAFF
TGTGCCTGGACCCAAAGGACTGAAGCTTTCTTT
>TRBV29-1|-|TRBJ2-1|12|-
CSVGGAYNEQFF
TGCAGCGTTGGCGGAGCCTACAATGAGCAGTTCTTC
>TRBV7-6|-|TRBJ2-2|17|TRBD1
CASSLRLTGANTGELFF
TGTGCCAGCAGCTTACGCCTGACAGGGGCGAACACCGGGGAGCTGTTTTTT
>TRBV9|-|TRBJ2-1|15|TRBD1
CASSQTGGSYNEQFF
TGTGCCAGCAGCCAGACAGGGGGCTCCTACAATGAGCAGTTCTTC
>TRBV11-3|-|TRBJ1-2|16|-
CASSLGQPGGDYGYTF
TGTGCCAGCAGCTTAGGACAACCTGGGGGAGACTATGGCTACACCTTC
>TRBV5-1|-|TRBJ1-5|15|-
CASSLEGQDGKPQHF
TGCGCCAGCAGCTTGGAGGGGCAGGACGGAAAACCCCAGCATTTT
>TRBV11-3|-|TRBJ2-7|13|-
CASSLGASYEQYF
TGTGCCAGCAGCTTAGGGGCCTCCTACGAGCAGTACTTC
>TRBV7-2|-|TRBJ2-3|14|TRBD2
CASSLFSGTDTQYF
TGTGCCAGCAGCTTATTTAGCGGGACAGATACGCAGTATTTT
>TRBV2|-|TRBJ1-4|15|-
CASSVGFATNEKLFF
TGTGCCAGCAGTGTGGGCTTTGCAACTAATGAAAAACTGTTTTTT
>TRBV28|once|TRBJ2-7|16|TRBD2
CASSLGLAGGSYEQYF
TGTGCCAGCAGTCTGGGACTAGCGGGAGGTTCCTACGAGCAGTACTTC
>TRBV9|-|TRBJ1-3|16|-
CASSVELLRGGNTIYF
TGTGCCAGCAGCGTAGAACTACTCAGGGGCGGAAACACCATATATTTT
>TRBV20-1|-|TRBJ1-1|10|-
CSARALVAFF
TGCAGTGCTAGAGCGTTGGTCGCTTTCTTT
>TRBV11-3|-|TRBJ2-2|17|TRBD2
CASSRGEGLVITGELFF
TGTGCCAGCAGCCGCGGGGAGGGACTAGTTATCACCGGGGAGCTGTTTTTT
>TRBV11-2|-|TRBJ2-1|15|-
CASSPWSPGYNEQFF
TGTGCCAGCAGCCCCTGGAGTCCGGGCTACAATGAGCAGTTCTTC
>TRBV7-8|once|TRBJ2-7|14|-
CASSPERTNYEQYF
TGTGCCAGCAGCCCCGAGCGGACCAACTACGAGCAGTACTTC
>TRBV28|-|TRBJ2-7|16|-
CAAEGSFKGSSYEQYF
TGTGCCGCCGAGGGTAGTTTTAAGGGCAGCTCCTACGAGCAGTACTTC
>TRBV7-8|-|TRBJ2-5|17|TRBD2
CASSLVYVASGGETQYF
TGTGCCAGCAGCTTAGTTTATGTGGCTAGCGGGGGGGAGACCCAGTACTTC
>TRBV10-3|once|TRBJ2-7|15|TRBD2
CAIRTSGRTVDEQYF
TGTGCCATCAGGACTAGCGGGAGGACCGTAGACGAGCAGTACTTC
>TRBV5-1|few|TRBJ1-5|16|TRBD1
CASSHSGEGANQPQHF
TGCGCCAGCAGCCACAGTGGCGAGGGGGCCAATCAGCCCCAGCATTTT
>TRBV30|-|TRBJ1-4|15|TRBD1
CAWSLGEGAGEKLFF
TGTGCCTGGAGTCTTGGCGAGGGGGCTGGGGAAAAACTGTTTTTT
>TRBV14|-|TRBJ2-1|15|-
CASSQVDSSYNEQFF
TGTGCCAGCAGCCAAGTTGATAGCTCCTACAATGAGCAGTTCTTC
>TRBV11-3|-|TRBJ1-1|14|-
CASSNIYSSTEAFF
TGTGCCAGCAGCAATATTTACAGCTCCACTGAAGCTTTCTTT
>TRBV18|once|TRBJ2-1|14|-
CASSPKGSGNEQFF
TGTGCCAGCTCACCGAAGGGGTCCGGCAATGAGCAGTTCTTC